This TCR beta chain was captured by sequencing in a study of T cells in Graves' hyperthyroidism and ophthalmopathy. Germline CDR1 is MDHEN and CDR2 is SYDVKM. Unmatched junction bases numbered 4, after V lost 5 bases and J lost 4 bases. The CDR3 loop spans 14 amino acids. The TCR beta CDR3 regions underwent amplification using RNA transcripts as the source. A first-round RT-PCR of the TCR CDR3 used the HTBI primer set. Using its own MiXCR run on the multiplex PCR reads, TCRdb lists one record per CDR3 protein. The data show under 300,000 distinct CDR3 sequences, with roughly 13% seen just once and almost 8% held by the top ten.

This TCR came from a young woman with Graves' hyperthyroidism that later progressed to Graves' ophthalmopathy. The rearrangement links TRBV28 to TRBJ1-3, with 8 bases fitting TRBD1. Sequencing was performed on blood. CDR3 in amino acids: CASSLGQGGNTIYF. The CDR3 DNA reads as TGTGCCAGCAGTCTAGGACAGGGCGGAAACACCATATATTTT. Based on the CDR3 plus reference TRBV28 and TRBJ1-3, the full variable domain is DVKVTQSSRYLVKRTGEKVFLECVQDMDHENMFWYRQDPGLGLRLIYFSYDVKMKEKGDIPEGYSVSREKKERFSLILESASTNQTSMYLCASSLGQGGNTIYFGEGSWLTVV.